This T cell receptor (beta chain) appears in the sequencing data of a study of regulatory T cells in long-lasting Graves disease. Many counts were recorded for this clonotype. Germline loops: CDR1 SNHLY, CDR2 FYNNEI. The CDR3 loop spans 12 amino acids. V lost 0 bases, J lost 10 bases, and 10 bases lay in between. Specified time point: newly diagnosed GD, antithyroid drugs for less than 3 months. The TCR library was made from RNA extracted from PBMCs. CDR3-region Arm-PCR and iRepertoire HTBI primers produced the TCR beta libraries. TCRdb reprocessed the multiplex PCR reads with MiXCR, giving one entry per CDR3 protein. The sample holds roughly 530,000 distinct CDR3 sequences, roughly a sixth seen once. The data also belong to a second study, concerning T cells in Graves' hyperthyroidism and ophthalmopathy. That study reports: Used for diagnoses were clinical symptoms, serum thyroxine and TRAb, thyroid ultrasound and orbital computed tomography. Carried out on the TCR CDR3, a first-round RT-PCR used the HTBI primer set. A model of 13 V-J pairs discriminated ophthalmopathy from stable hyperthyroidism.

The chain joins TRBV2 to TRBJ2-7; D unresolved. The sample was peripheral blood mononuclear cells (PBMCs), taken at new diagnosis, from a patient treated with antithyroid drugs. This TCR was recovered from a woman aged 35-65 years with Graves disease. The CDR3 sequence is CASSEALRPQYF. CDR3 nucleotides: TGTGCCAGCAGTGAAGCGCTTCGCCCCCAGTACTTC.